The T cell receptor beta chain under discussion was sequenced for a study of regulatory T cells in long-lasting Graves disease. Study-level points and caveats: Segments TRBV28, TRBJ1-2 and TRBJ2-5 showed preferential usage in persistent disease.

Germline V gene sequence: CDR1 SGHTA, CDR2 FQGNSA. The CDR3 has 13 amino acids. Trimming removed 8 bases from V and 5 bases from J, with 12 bases in between. Time point indicated: newly diagnosed GD, antithyroid drugs for less than 3 months. Isolated PBMC RNA provided the starting material for the TCR library. This clonotype showed up many times. Its cognate antigen is unknown. CDR3-region Arm-PCR and iRepertoire HTBI primers produced the TCR beta libraries. TCRdb ran MiXCR on the multiplex PCR reads and lists one entry per CDR3 protein. The sample contains a few hundred thousand distinct CDR3 sequences, 15% to 20% of which appear only once. These same records also appear under a second study, on T cells in Graves' hyperthyroidism and ophthalmopathy. That work adds: Clonotypes that were expanded in thyroid above 0.001 mostly appeared in blood too.

V gene TRBV7-2 combines with J gene TRBJ2-2; TRBD1 is a possible D gene (6 bases). The TCR sequence derives from a man aged 40-50 years with Graves disease. Sequences were derived from peripheral blood mononuclear cells (PBMCs), sampled at new diagnosis, from a patient treated with antithyroid drugs. In DNA, the CDR3 is TGTGCCAGCGGGGGCTATGCAACCGGGGAGCTGTTTTTT. This gives the protein CASGGYATGELFF. Looking up the rest from reference TRBV7-2 and TRBJ2-2 gives the full variable domain: GAGVSQSPSNKVTEKGKDVELRCDPISGHTALYWYRQSLGQGLEFLIYFQGNSAPDKSGLPSDRFSAERTGGSVSTLTIQRTQQEDSAVYLCASGGYATGELFFGEGSRLTVL.